This T cell receptor (beta chain) was obtained from a study of shared clonotypes between healthy human individuals. As for the study in general: Aged 18 to 49, the donors were a couple of women and three men.

Data came from immunoSEQ multiplex PCR; TCRdb stores just in-frame clones and leaves some out. The repertoire holds around 2,000,000 clones, with about 95% as singletons. Sample: naive CD4+ T cells sorted from blood. Sample subset: CD45RA+ positively selected. The TCR originated in a man younger than 35 in good health.

CDR3 residues: CASRLVTDRETQYF. CDR3 nucleotide sequence: TGTGCAAGTCGCTTAGTAACAGATCGGGAGACCCAGTACTTC. The chain uses TRBV12-2 and TRBJ2-5; the table's D call, TRBD1, has no DNA check behind it. TRBV12-2 is assigned pseudogene status. This CDR3 region has 14 residues.